Below are 30 T cell receptor beta chains sequenced from a single sample in a study of T-cell reconstitution after alpha-beta-depleted transplantation in children. Library preparation (for TCRbeta) was performed with unique molecular identifiers. Each CDR3 protein is one row after TCRdb ran MiXCR on the PCR reads. The data show around 360,000 distinct CDR3 sequences, about a tenth seen once. This material consisted of PBMCs from the stem cell graft donor, taken from the stem cell graft. Receptors were obtained from a human donor who donated a stem cell graft to a child with acute lymphoblastic leukemia.

The CDR3 coding sequence is TGTGCCAGCTCACCACAAGTAGGGAACAATGAGCAGTTCTTC. It is translated as CASSPQVGNNEQFF. The rearrangement links TRBV18 to TRBJ2-1; D remains unclear. CDR1 is KGHSH and CDR2 is LQKENI in the germline V gene. V was clipped by 1 base and J by 5 bases, with 9 bases between them. This CDR3 contains 14 residues.

This clonotype was counted ten times or more. The rearrangement joins TRBV20-1 to TRBJ1-2; no definite D call. The V gene's germline CDR1 is DFQATT and CDR2 SNEGSKA (reference sequence). The V end was cut by 4 bases, the J end by 7 bases, with 22 bases between. The CDR3 extends over 15 amino acids. The CDR3 bases are TGCAGTGCTACTAATTTAGCCCCCCGTTTGGGTGGCTACACCTTC. This codes for CSATNLAPRLGGYTF.

The chain links TRBV10-3 to TRBJ2-1; 8 positions agree with TRBD2. CDR1 and CDR2 (germline): ENHRY, SYGVKD. The CDR3 contains 14 residues. V lost 3 bases and J lost 4; bases outside the gene matches: 2. The CDR3 is CAISEGGGYNEQFF. CDR3 sequence (DNA): TGTGCCATCAGTGAAGGCGGGGGGTACAATGAGCAGTTCTTC.

Many counts were recorded for this clonotype. This chain joins TRBV12-3 or TRBV12-4 and TRBJ1-6; D unclear. V was clipped by 6 bases and J by 4 bases, with 10 bases between them. The CDR3 length is 14 residues. The DNA for the CDR3 is TGTGCCAGCAGCCTAGGACTGTATAATTCACCCCTCCACTTT. Its protein is CASSLGLYNSPLHF.

As concerns this clonotype: A much larger clone sits a single nucleotide away, making a read error possible. J is TRBJ2-5 and V is TRBV7-9; 7 positions match TRBD2. The germline V gene has CDR1 SEHNR and CDR2 FQNEAQ (reference sequence). Germline trimming cut 4 bases from V and 5 bases from J; bases unmatched to any gene: 13. The CDR3 is 16 residues long. This chain's CDR3 is CASSSVPAGLHETQYF. The CDR3 DNA reads as TGTGCCAGCAGCTCCGTGCCAGCGGGGTTGCACGAGACCCAGTACTTC.

This clonotype was observed a handful of times. The V call is TRBV7-8, the J call TRBJ2-2; 9 bases line up with TRBD1. J lost 6 bases, V lost 6 bases, and 11 bases had no gene match. CDR3 length: 16 amino acids. Germline V lookup: CDR1 SGHVS, CDR2 FQNEAQ. The CDR3 DNA follows: TGTGCCAGCAGTTTCCGGACAGGGGCTTTAGCCGGGGAGCTGTTTTTT. This gives the protein CASSFRTGALAGELFF.

The chain links TRBV2 to TRBJ1-5, with a tentative D call TRBD1 (6 bases). Germline-derived CDR1 and CDR2 are SNHLY and FYNNEI. Between the trimmed V and J ends, which lost 8 bases and 7 bases, there was a span of 18 bases. The CDR3 extends over 14 amino acids. CDR3 region: CASGGSLLPQPQHF. In nucleotides, the CDR3 is TGTGCCAGCGGGGGCAGTCTCTTACCACAGCCCCAGCATTTT.

V is TRBV12-3 or TRBV12-4 and J is TRBJ2-5; D uncertain. The V end lost 0 bases, the J end lost 5 bases, and 10 bases lay between the germline ends. The CDR3 totals 14 residues. The CDR3 here is CASSLAVGAETQYF. The CDR3, as DNA: TGTGCCAGCAGTTTAGCTGTAGGTGCGGAGACCCAGTACTTC.

The chain is built from TRBV7-9 and TRBJ2-5, with 11 nucleotides matching TRBD2. The CDR3 runs 16 residues. Losses at the gene ends were 5 bases for V and 2 bases for J; bases not matched to a gene: 7. From germline, CDR1 is SEHNR and CDR2 FQNEAQ (reference sequence). This CDR3 reads CASSLPGLAVQETQYF. CDR3 DNA sequence: TGTGCCAGCAGCCTACCGGGACTAGCGGTACAAGAGACCCAGTACTTC.

The rearrangement joins TRBV13 to TRBJ2-2; 14 bases fit TRBD2. The CDR3 extends over 20 amino acids. The J segment lost 4 bases and the V segment lost 1 base, leaving 11 bases of the junction unmatched. Germline V gene lookup returns CDR1 PRHDT and CDR2 FYEKMQ (reference sequence). CDR3 residues: CASSLESGLAGEPSTGELFF. CDR3 nucleotides: TGTGCCAGCAGCTTAGAATCGGGACTAGCGGGAGAACCCAGCACCGGGGAGCTGTTTTTT.

This rearrangement joins TRBV20-1 to TRBJ2-7; tentatively, D is TRBD1 or TRBD2 (5 bases each). The CDR3 consists of 11 residues. Germline V CDR1 and CDR2: DFQATT, SNEGSKA (reference sequence). Trimming removed 6 bases from V and 0 bases from J, with 6 bases in between. The CDR3 sequence is CSAGDSYEQYF. DNA for the CDR3: TGCAGTGCGGGGGACTCCTACGAGCAGTACTTC.

The chain uses TRBV5-1 and TRBJ2-2; no clear D. The CDR3 consists of 14 residues. Trimming left V 3 bases short and J 1 base short, with 7 bases between. Looked up from germline, CDR1 is SGHRS and CDR2 is YFSETQ. CDR3 nucleotides: TGCGCCAGCAGCTCCCAAAGGAACACCGGGGAGCTGTTTTTT. Amino acid sequence: CASSSQRNTGELFF.

This clonotype was seen ten or more times. The chain joins TRBV20-1 to TRBJ2-1; no clear D gene. The CDR3 runs 13 residues. Trimming took off 7 bases at V and 0 bases at J, with 10 bases between the two ends. Germline V gene sequence: CDR1 DFQATT, CDR2 SNEGSKA (reference sequence). As DNA, the CDR3 is TGCAGTGTTCTGTTAAGCTCCTACAATGAGCAGTTCTTC. Its protein is CSVLLSSYNEQFF.

This clonotype was seen more than once but under ten times. The chain employs TRBV29-1 and TRBJ2-1; 7 bases map to TRBD1. This CDR3 spans 14 amino acids. CDR1 is SQVTM and CDR2 is ANQGSEA in the germline V gene. V lost 6 bases to trimming and J lost 4 bases; unmatched junction nucleotides: 9. The CDR3 protein is CSVLPPGQYNEQFF. In nucleotides, the CDR3 is TGCAGCGTCCTCCCGCCGGGACAGTACAATGAGCAGTTCTTC.

Ten or more counts support this clonotype. This sequence joins TRBV3-1 and TRBJ2-7; TRBD1 might be the D (6 bases). The CDR3 runs to 15 residues. Germline CDR1 LGHDT, CDR2 YNNKEL (reference sequence). V was trimmed by 2 bases and J by 3 bases, leaving 14 bases between them. DNA of the CDR3: TGTGCCAGCAGCCAATTCGTAGGACAGAGCTACGAGCAGTACTTC. This gives the protein CASSQFVGQSYEQYF.

This clonotype was seen more than once but under ten times. V is TRBV5-8 and J is TRBJ2-3; D may be TRBD1 (5 bases). Trimming removed 0 bases from V and 1 base from J, with 9 bases in between. Germline values: CDR1 SGHTS, CDR2 YDEGEE. This CDR3 contains 15 residues. The CDR3 loop is CASSLVGRGTDTQYF. As DNA, the CDR3 is TGTGCCAGCAGCTTGGTTGGCAGGGGCACAGATACGCAGTATTTT.

The chain recombines TRBV28 with TRBJ2-1, with unresolved D. The CDR3 extends over 16 amino acids. Trimming left V 5 bases short and J 0 bases short, with 14 bases between. Germline values: CDR1 MDHEN, CDR2 SYDVKM. The CDR3 nucleotides read TGTGCCAGCAGTATAGACACTACGAGCTCCTACAATGAGCAGTTCTTC. It is translated as CASSIDTTSSYNEQFF.

This clonotype was observed many times. The gene calls are TRBV10-2 and TRBJ2-2, with TRBD2 matching over 7 bases. Looked up from germline, CDR1 is WSHSY and CDR2 is SAAADI. There are 14 residues in the CDR3. Germline trimming cut 2 bases from V and 7 bases from J; bases unmatched to any gene: 4. The CDR3, as DNA: TGCGCCAGCAGTGAGGGGACTATGGTCGGGGAGCTGTTTTTT. Translating gives CASSEGTMVGELFF.

V and J are TRBV28 and TRBJ1-2, with D possibly TRBD1 on 5 matching bases. Germline CDR1 is MDHEN and CDR2 is SYDVKM. The CDR3 has 15 amino acids. Trimming took off 5 bases at V and 3 bases at J, with 16 bases between the two ends. CDR3 in amino acids: CASSPLFQGDYGYTF. The CDR3 DNA is TGTGCCAGCAGTCCTCTATTTCAGGGAGACTATGGCTACACCTTC.

This clonotype was detected only a few times. This chain joins TRBV7-8 and TRBJ2-5, with 7 nucleotides matching TRBD1. The V gene end was trimmed by 5 bases and the J gene end by 2 bases; junction bases not matched to a gene: 2. Germline V gene sequence: CDR1 SGHVS, CDR2 FQNEAQ. The CDR3 length is 13 residues. The chain's CDR3 is CASSMGQQETQYF. The CDR3 DNA reads TGTGCCAGCAGCATGGGACAGCAAGAGACCCAGTACTTC.

This clonotype showed up many times. This chain uses TRBV6-5 with TRBJ1-1; 7 bases are a match to TRBD1. Unmatched junction bases numbered 8, after V lost 6 bases and J lost 7 bases. Germline assignment: CDR1 MNHEY and CDR2 SVGAGI. The CDR3 contains 13 residues. The CDR3 DNA follows: TGTGCCAGCAGGAGGACAGGATACTTTGAAGCTTTCTTT. Its translation is CASRRTGYFEAFF.

V gene TRBV12-3 or TRBV12-4 combines with J gene TRBJ2-1, with D unclear. The CDR3 spans 13 residues. Trimming pared 7 bases from V and 6 bases from J, leaving 13 bases between. CDR3 amino acids: CASTGSMGNEQFF. The CDR3, as DNA: TGTGCCAGCACAGGTTCCATGGGCAATGAGCAGTTCTTC.

The chain links TRBV7-2 to TRBJ2-7; TRBD2 agrees at 8 bases. V shed 1 base, J shed 5 bases, and the junction held 10 bases outside the gene matches. CDR3 length equals 16 residues. Per the germline V gene, CDR1 is SGHTA and CDR2 is FQGNSA. The CDR3 here is CASSLDPLAGRNEQYF. Written as DNA, the CDR3 is TGTGCCAGCAGCTTAGACCCGCTAGCGGGTAGGAACGAGCAGTACTTC.

This clonotype was observed many times. This sequence joins TRBV18 and TRBJ2-1, with TRBD2 as a possible D gene (5 bases). The V and J ends lost 3 bases and 5 bases respectively, with 11 bases between them. Germline V gene sequence: CDR1 KGHSH, CDR2 LQKENI. CDR3 length equals 14 residues. CDR3 in amino acids: CASSPLAGNNEQFF. In DNA form, the CDR3 reads TGTGCCAGCTCACCTTTAGCCGGGAACAATGAGCAGTTCTTC.

The J gene is TRBJ2-1, the V gene TRBV11-2; 14 bases line up with TRBD2. The CDR3 is 15 residues long. From germline, CDR1 is SGHAT and CDR2 FQNNGV. V gave up 6 bases and J gave up 6 bases; unmatched junction bases: 4. The chain's CDR3 is CASRSTSGRGNEQFF. In DNA form, the CDR3 reads TGTGCCAGCAGATCGACTAGCGGGAGGGGCAATGAGCAGTTCTTC.

This clonotype was observed many times. The CDR3 is CASSLEGLEEQFF. The CDR3 DNA is TGTGCCAGCAGCTTAGAGGGCCTAGAGGAGCAGTTCTTC. The gene calls are TRBV7-8 and TRBJ2-1; D is unresolved. The CDR3 runs to 13 residues. Deletions cut 1 base from V and 10 bases from J, with 11 bases between. Germline CDR1 SGHVS, CDR2 FQNEAQ.

This clonotype showed up many times. The rearrangement joins TRBV20-1 to TRBJ2-6; TRBD1 matches at 10 bases. The CDR3 totals 17 residues. Germline lookup yields CDR1 DFQATT and CDR2 SNEGSKA (reference sequence). After removal of 5 bases from V and 4 bases from J, the junction contained 11 bases not matched to a gene. Here the CDR3 reads CSAVAPGQGSGANVLTF. In DNA, the CDR3 is TGCAGTGCTGTAGCGCCGGGACAGGGGAGCGGGGCCAACGTCCTGACTTTC.

Notes on this clonotype: No conserved phenylalanine or tryptophan is present at the end of the CDR3, so a read error is the likely explanation. The chain combines TRBV12-3 or TRBV12-4 with TRBJ1-5; 10 positions match TRBD1. With 5 bases clipped from V and 1 base from J, the junction kept 2 bases outside the gene matches. This CDR3 has 15 residues. CDR3 coding DNA: TGTGCCAGCAGTGAGGACAGGGGGAGCAATCAGCCCCAGCATTTG. Its translation: CASSEDRGSNQPQHL.

This clonotype came up a few times. The chain recombines TRBV12-3 or TRBV12-4 with TRBJ2-5; D possibly uses TRBD1 or TRBD2 (5 bases each). V gave up 2 bases and J gave up 5 bases, with 12 bases separating them. This CDR3 has 14 amino acids. CDR3 nucleotide sequence: TGTGCCAGCAGTTTAACCCTAGGGGAGGAGACCCAGTACTTC. Encoded protein: CASSLTLGEETQYF.

This clonotype was seen a few times. The V and J genes are TRBV20-1 and TRBJ2-7, with 7 bases matching TRBD1. The CDR3 spans 15 residues. The germline V gene encodes CDR1 DFQATT and CDR2 SNEGSKA (reference sequence). The J segment lost 1 base and the V segment lost 0 bases, leaving 6 bases of the junction unmatched. The CDR3 DNA sequence: TGCAGTGCTAGAGACCCCAGACAGGGATCCTACGAGCAGTACTTC. Its protein product is CSARDPRQGSYEQYF.